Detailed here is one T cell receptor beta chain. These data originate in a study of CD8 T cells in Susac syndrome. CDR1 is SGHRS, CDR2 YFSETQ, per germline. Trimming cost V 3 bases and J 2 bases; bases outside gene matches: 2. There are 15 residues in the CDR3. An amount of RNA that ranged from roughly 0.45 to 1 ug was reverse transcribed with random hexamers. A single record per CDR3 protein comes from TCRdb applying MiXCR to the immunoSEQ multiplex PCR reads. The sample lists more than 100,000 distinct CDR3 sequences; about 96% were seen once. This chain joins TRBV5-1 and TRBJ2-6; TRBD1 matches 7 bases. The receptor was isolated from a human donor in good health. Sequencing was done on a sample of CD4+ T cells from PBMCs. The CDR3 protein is CASSSDRAGANVLTF. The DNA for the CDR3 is TGCGCCAGCAGCTCCGACAGGGCTGGGGCCAACGTCCTGACTTTC. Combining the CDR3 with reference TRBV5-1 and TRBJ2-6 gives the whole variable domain KAGVTQTPRYLIKTRGQQVTLSCSPISGHRSVSWYQQTPGQGLQFLFEYFSETQRNKGNFPGRFSGRQFSNSRSEMNVSTLELGDSALYLCASSSDRAGANVLTFGAGSRLTVL.